These 22 T cell receptor beta chains originate from one sample sequenced in a study of follicular helper T cells after annual influenza vaccination. Repertoires were generated with immunoSEQ multiplex PCR, while TCRdb's copy carries only in-frame clones and drops some. The table records around 9,000 clones, about 80% of them present only once. The time point here: 2013-2014 season, 7 days after vaccination. The sample consisted of CXCR5- memory CD4+ T cells sorted from blood, taken 7 days after influenza vaccination. The receptors here all came from an adult who received the influenza vaccine.

This clone was observed once. The chain has TRBV2 and TRBJ1-5; unclear D gene. The CDR3 length is 15 residues. V was shortened by 2 bases and J by 4 bases, with 12 bases between the two germline ends. CDR1 is SNHLY and CDR2 is FYNNEI in the germline V gene. DNA for the CDR3: TGTGCCAGCAGTGAAACTTGGCAGTTAAATCAGCCCCAGCATTTT. It codes for CASSETWQLNQPQHF.

This clone has a single count. The chain employs TRBV19 and TRBJ2-7, with D possibly being TRBD1 or TRBD2 (6 bases each). V lost 4 bases and J lost 4, with 14 bases in between. The CDR3 is made up of 14 amino acids. From germline, CDR1 is LNHDA and CDR2 SQIVND (reference sequence). The CDR3 here is CASSKSGATYEQYF. CDR3 DNA: TGTGCCAGTAGTAAGTCGGGGGCGACGTACGAGCAGTACTTC.

The chain links TRBV6-5 to TRBJ1-4; the match to TRBD1 covers 7 bases. The CDR3 runs 16 residues. In germline, CDR1 is MNHEY, CDR2 SVGAGI. The junction had 5 bases not matched to a gene; V was cut back by 0 bases and J by 4 bases. The CDR3 DNA follows: TGTGCCAGCAGTTACTCGATGGGACAGCGTAATGAAAAACTGTTTTTT. Translation: CASSYSMGQRNEKLFF.

The V gene is TRBV2, the J gene TRBJ1-2; 9 nucleotides agree with TRBD1. This CDR3 region has 14 residues. The J segment lost 3 bases and the V segment lost 6 bases, leaving 5 bases of the junction unmatched. The germline CDR1 and CDR2 sequences are SNHLY and FYNNEI. The CDR3 loop reads CASRPGTGYYGYTF. The CDR3 region has the DNA TGTGCCAGCAGGCCCGGGACAGGGTACTATGGCTACACCTTC.

V is TRBV20-1 and J is TRBJ2-7; no clear D. CDR1 DFQATT and CDR2 SNEGSKA come from the germline V gene (reference sequence). Trimming left V 6 bases short and J 4 bases short, with 10 bases between. This CDR3 spans 11 amino acids. Written as DNA, the CDR3 is TGCAGTGCAGGGAAGCGTTACGAGCAGTACTTC. Its translation is CSAGKRYEQYF.

This chain uses TRBV6-5 with TRBJ2-1, with no clear D. Germline V gene sequence: CDR1 MNHEY, CDR2 SVGAGI. Trimming took off 0 bases at V and 0 bases at J, with 9 bases between the two ends. This CDR3 spans 16 amino acids. CDR3 loop: CASSYSFSSSYNEQFF. In DNA form, the CDR3 reads TGTGCCAGCAGTTACTCGTTTTCAAGCTCCTACAATGAGCAGTTCTTC.

The rearrangement joins TRBV7-2 to TRBJ2-7; 8 bases are a match to TRBD2. The CDR3 sequence is 16 residues long. V trimming: 5 bases; J trimming: 4 bases; junction bases outside the gene matches: 13. The V gene's germline CDR1 is SGHTA and CDR2 FQGNSA. CDR3 bases: TGTGCCAGCAGCCCGGGGGGGGCGGGCGCCCAATACGAGCAGTACTTC. It encodes CASSPGGAGAQYEQYF.

The V gene is TRBV2, the J gene TRBJ1-2, with 7 bases matching TRBD1. V dropped 8 bases and J dropped 2; count of bases not matched to a gene: 5. The CDR3 has 13 amino acids. Germline CDR1 and CDR2: SNHLY and FYNNEI. The CDR3 DNA is TGTGCCAGCGATACGGGACAGAACTATGGCTACACCTTC. This gives the protein CASDTGQNYGYTF.

This rearrangement joins TRBV6-5 to TRBJ1-1; a possible D gene is TRBD1 (6 bases). V was cut by 5 bases and J by 1 base, with 8 bases left in between. The CDR3 is 13 residues long. Germline CDR1 is MNHEY and CDR2 is SVGAGI. For the CDR3, the DNA is TGTGCCAGCAGTCGACAGGAGAACACTGAAGCTTTCTTT. Its protein product is CASSRQENTEAFF.

The rearrangement links TRBV6-5 to TRBJ2-3, with 8 bases matching TRBD2. With 2 bases clipped from V and 3 bases from J, the junction kept 1 base outside the gene matches. Per the germline V gene, CDR1 is MNHEY and CDR2 is SVGAGI. The CDR3 is made up of 14 amino acids. CDR3 bases: TGTGCCAGCAGTTACGGCGGGGGGACAGATACGCAGTATTTT. Translation: CASSYGGGTDTQYF.

The chain joins TRBV5-4 to TRBJ2-5; 7 bases match TRBD1. With V trimmed by 1 base and J by 5 bases, 11 bases remained unmatched. The CDR3 has 16 amino acids. Germline CDR1 is SGHNT and CDR2 is YYREEE (reference sequence). CDR3 sequence reads: CASSLYGRGKGETQYF. The CDR3 region has the DNA TGTGCCAGCAGCTTGTACGGCAGGGGGAAGGGGGAGACCCAGTACTTC.

The chain recombines TRBV5-1 with TRBJ2-7; the D is unclear. Trimming removed 3 bases from V and 3 bases from J, with 7 bases in between. The CDR3 covers 12 residues. Germline assignment: CDR1 SGHRS and CDR2 YFSETQ. The CDR3 DNA follows: TGCGCCAGCAGCTATGACGGCTACGAGCAGTACTTC. Translation: CASSYDGYEQYF.

This clone appeared a few times. The chain joins TRBV5-1 to TRBJ1-2, with D uncertain. Trimming pared 4 bases from V and 7 bases from J, leaving 11 bases between. Germline V lookup: CDR1 SGHRS, CDR2 YFSETQ. There are 12 residues in the CDR3. The CDR3 spells CASSQSGPGYTF. As DNA, the CDR3 is TGCGCCAGCAGCCAAAGTGGCCCTGGCTACACCTTC.

The V call is TRBV28, the J call TRBJ1-1, with D possibly being TRBD1 (6 bases). Germline V lookup: CDR1 MDHEN, CDR2 SYDVKM. The CDR3 is 15 residues long. Trimming took 7 bases from V and 5 from J, leaving 20 bases between them. In DNA, the CDR3 is TGTGCCAGCATCATTAGCCGCGGGGGCGCGACTGAAGCTTTCTTT. It yields the protein CASIISRGGATEAFF.

The chain couples TRBV19 to TRBJ2-3, with D perhaps matching TRBD1 (6 bases). This CDR3 region has 18 residues. Trimming took off 1 base at V and 0 bases at J, with 17 bases between the two ends. Germline V CDR1 and CDR2: LNHDA, SQIVND (reference sequence). The CDR3 is CASSIGRGPNPSTDTQYF. CDR3 bases: TGTGCCAGTAGTATAGGCAGGGGACCCAACCCTAGCACAGATACGCAGTATTTT.

The V call is TRBV14, the J call TRBJ1-6; no firm D call. Germline values: CDR1 SGHDN, CDR2 FVKESK. CDR3 length: 14 residues. Trimming removed 4 bases at V and 5 bases at J, with 9 bases between. CDR3 nucleotides: TGTGCCAGCAGCCTCGGCACTAATAATTCACCCCTCCACTTT. Translated: CASSLGTNNSPLHF.

This clone was seen a handful of times. The V call is TRBV30, the J call TRBJ2-1, with D unclear. V was trimmed by 0 bases and J by 0 bases, leaving 6 bases between them. Germline V CDR1 and CDR2: GTSNPN, SVGIG (reference sequence). CDR3 length: 14 residues. Here the CDR3 reads CAWSVTRSYNEQFF. The CDR3 DNA follows: TGTGCCTGGAGTGTTACCCGCTCCTACAATGAGCAGTTCTTC.

This clone was recorded once. The rearrangement joins TRBV19 to TRBJ1-5; the D gene is possibly TRBD1 (5 bases). V lost 3 bases, J lost 3 bases, and 18 bases lay in between. The CDR3 runs to 17 residues. CDR1 LNHDA and CDR2 SQIVND come from the germline V gene (reference sequence). DNA for the CDR3: TGTGCCAGTAGTATGGGGAGGGGCGCGAGGAACAATCAGCCCCAGCATTTT. Translated, it gives CASSMGRGARNNQPQHF.

The V and J genes are TRBV2 and TRBJ2-7, with a possible D match to TRBD1 (5 bases). V dropped 2 bases and J dropped 3 bases, with 8 bases sitting between them. The CDR3 runs to 13 residues. Germline V gene data show CDR1 as SNHLY and CDR2 as FYNNEI. The CDR3 nucleotides read TGTGCCAGCAGTGAACAGGGAAGCTACGAGCAGTACTTC. This encodes CASSEQGSYEQYF.

The chain joins TRBV18 to TRBJ2-1; 9 bases match TRBD2. J was trimmed by 8 bases and V by 0 bases; bases with no gene match: 11. The CDR3 is made up of 17 amino acids. The germline CDR1 and CDR2 sequences are KGHSH and LQKENI. In DNA form, the CDR3 reads TGTGCCAGCTCACCACCCTTAGCGGGAGCAGGAAGAGATGAGCAGTTCTTC. Its translation is CASSPPLAGAGRDEQFF. Full variable domain (rest looked up from reference TRBV18 and TRBJ2-1): NAGVMQNPRHLVRRRGQEARLRCSPMKGHSHVYWYRQLPEEGLKFMVYLQKENIIDESGMPKERFSAEFPKEGPSILRIQQVVRGDSAAYFCASSPPLAGAGRDEQFFGPGTRLTVL.

The J gene is TRBJ2-5, the V gene TRBV9; TRBD1 matches at 7 bases. Germline-derived CDR1 and CDR2 are SGDLS and YYNGEE. The V gene end was trimmed by 4 bases and the J gene end by 5 bases; junction bases not matched to a gene: 11. This CDR3 region has 15 residues. The chain's CDR3 is CASSLSTGQLETQYF. The DNA of the CDR3 is TGTGCCAGCAGCCTCTCGACAGGGCAGTTGGAGACCCAGTACTTC.

The sample holds one count of this clone. The DNA for the CDR3 is TGCGCCAGCAGCCAAGGAGACAGGGCAGCCTATGGCTACACCTTC. It is translated as CASSQGDRAAYGYTF. The J gene is TRBJ1-2, the V gene TRBV4-3; 7 bases are a match to TRBD1. The ends lost 1 base at V and 4 bases at J; junction bases unmatched: 6. Germline CDR1 LGHNA, CDR2 YSLEER. The CDR3 is 15 amino acids.